This TCR beta chain appears in the sequencing data of a study of T cells after yellow fever vaccination. Overall study findings and caveats: A small share of clonotypes appeared in both CD4 and CD8 compartments.

MiXCR, applied by TCRdb to the 5' RACE reads, yields one record per CDR3 protein. Here the sample spans roughly 120,000 distinct CDR3 sequences, 7.2% being singletons. This CDR3 has 15 amino acids. V trimming: 5 bases; J trimming: 7 bases; junction bases outside the gene matches: 8. CDR1 and CDR2 (germline): LNHDA, SQIVND (reference sequence). This clonotype has more than one count but fewer than ten. The antigen remains undetermined. The TCR was taken from a man aged 18 to 35 who received the YFV17D yellow fever vaccine. The V and J genes are TRBV19 and TRBJ2-1; 10 bases fit TRBD2. This specimen consisted of CD4+ T cells sorted from PBMCs, obtained roughly seven weeks after the first yellow fever vaccination. CDR3 region: CASSPRVAGGNEQFF. CDR3 DNA sequence: TGTGCCAGTAGTCCCCGGGTAGCGGGGGGAAATGAGCAGTTCTTC.